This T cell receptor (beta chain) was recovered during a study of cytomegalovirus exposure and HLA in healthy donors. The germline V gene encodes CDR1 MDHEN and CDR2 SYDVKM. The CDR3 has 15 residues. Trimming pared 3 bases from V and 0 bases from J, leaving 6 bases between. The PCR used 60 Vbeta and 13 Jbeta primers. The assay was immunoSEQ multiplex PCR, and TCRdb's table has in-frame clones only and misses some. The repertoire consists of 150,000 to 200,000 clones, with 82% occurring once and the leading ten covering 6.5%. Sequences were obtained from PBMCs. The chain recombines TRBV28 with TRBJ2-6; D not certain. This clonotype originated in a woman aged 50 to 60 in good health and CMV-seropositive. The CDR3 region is CASSLPGSGANVLTF. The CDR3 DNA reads TGTGCCAGCAGTTTGCCCGGCTCTGGGGCCAACGTCCTGACTTTC.